These 17 T cell receptor beta chains were sequenced from one sample in a study of T cells in Graves' hyperthyroidism and ophthalmopathy. Regions amplified from RNA transcripts were the TCR beta CDR3 regions. An initial round of RT-PCR targeting the TCR CDR3 relied on the HTBI primer set. A single record per CDR3 protein comes from TCRdb applying MiXCR to the multiplex PCR reads. The data show about 340,000 distinct CDR3 sequences, with 18% seen just once and about 53% held by the top ten. Sample: blood. The receptor source for this set is a woman between 50 and 59 years old with Graves' hyperthyroidism.

This clonotype was counted many times. The chain employs TRBV12-3 or TRBV12-4 and TRBJ2-2; D is perhaps TRBD2 (5 bases). This CDR3 spans 13 amino acids. V was cut by 6 bases and J by 6 bases, with 11 bases left in between. This chain's CDR3 is CASRRAEAGELFF. The CDR3, as DNA: TGTGCCAGCAGACGGGCGGAGGCCGGGGAGCTGTTTTTT.

This clonotype occurred many times. This sequence joins TRBV30 and TRBJ2-5; TRBD2 might be the D (5 bases). Germline lookup yields CDR1 GTSNPN and CDR2 SVGIG (reference sequence). The CDR3 has 12 amino acids. Trimming pared 0 bases from V and 3 bases from J, leaving 5 bases between. The DNA of the CDR3 is TGTGCCTGGAGTGTGAGGGAAGAGACCCAGTACTTC. Amino acids: CAWSVREETQYF. Drawing the rest from reference TRBV30 and TRBJ2-5, the complete variable domain is SQTIHQWPATLVQPVGSPLSLECTVEGTSNPNLYWYRQAAGRGLQLLFYSVGIGQISSEVPQNLSASRPQDRQFILSSKKLLLSDSGFYLCAWSVREETQYFGPGTRLLVL.

In DNA, the CDR3 is TGTGCCAGCAGCCAGCAGGGAATCTACGAGCAGTACTTC. Encoded protein: CASSQQGIYEQYF. This chain links TRBV3-1 with TRBJ2-7; perhaps TRBD1 as D (5 bases). This CDR3 has 13 residues. V lost 3 bases, J lost 3 bases, and 9 bases lay in between. Germline-derived CDR1 and CDR2 are LGHDT and YNNKEL (reference sequence).

This clonotype has ten or more counts. The chain has TRBV28 and TRBJ2-1; weak D call: TRBD2 (6 bases). The CDR3 spans 19 residues. Germline loops: CDR1 MDHEN, CDR2 SYDVKM. With 3 bases removed from V and 0 bases from J, the gap between germline ends came to 21 bases. The CDR3 loop is CASSLGTTGASVSYNEQFF. The CDR3 DNA follows: TGTGCCAGCAGTTTGGGGACCACAGGAGCTAGCGTCTCCTACAATGAGCAGTTCTTC.

This clonotype was seen ten or more times. The chain has TRBV6-1 and TRBJ2-1; D perhaps matches TRBD1 (5 bases). Looked up from germline, CDR1 is MNHNS and CDR2 is SASEGT. The CDR3 sequence is 12 residues long. Trimming removed 6 bases from V and 10 bases from J, with 13 bases in between. CDR3 DNA: TGTGCCAGCAGATCAGGGTTTAGAGAGCAGTTCTTC. It yields the protein CASRSGFREQFF.

This clonotype was recorded a few times. The chain couples TRBV2 to TRBJ2-7, with D perhaps TRBD2 (6 bases). Germline V gene sequence: CDR1 SNHLY, CDR2 FYNNEI. V lost 6 bases to trimming and J lost 7 bases, with 10 bases between them. The CDR3 has 11 residues. The CDR3 coding sequence is TGTGCCAGCAGGGGGACTCGGGAGCAGTACTTC. Protein: CASRGTREQYF.

This clonotype was observed at least ten times. The chain uses TRBV5-1 and TRBJ2-3; D is uncertain. CDR1 SGHRS and CDR2 YFSETQ come from the germline V gene. V was cut by 4 bases and J by 0 bases, with 12 bases left in between. The CDR3 extends over 15 amino acids. CDR3 sequence: CASSLPMGSTDTQYF. CDR3 DNA sequence: TGCGCCAGCAGCCTACCGATGGGCAGCACAGATACGCAGTATTTT.

J is TRBJ1-2 and V is TRBV20-1; D gene unclear. V dropped 6 bases and J dropped 1 base, with 6 bases sitting between them. Germline V gene lookup returns CDR1 DFQATT and CDR2 SNEGSKA (reference sequence). There are 11 residues in the CDR3. The CDR3 nucleotides read TGCAGTGCAGACGATAACTATGGCTACACCTTC. Protein: CSADDNYGYTF.

The CDR3 here is CASSFGSDPGGRNTIYF. The CDR3 DNA sequence: TGTGCCAGCAGCTTTGGATCAGACCCCGGAGGAAGAAACACCATATATTTT. The chain joins TRBV7-8 to TRBJ1-3, with D uncertain. Germline V gives CDR1 SGHVS, CDR2 FQNEAQ. CDR3 length: 17 residues. Between the trimmed V and J ends, which lost 3 bases and 5 bases, there was a span of 20 bases.

This clonotype appeared many times. The chain uses TRBV28 and TRBJ2-1; 11 nucleotides agree with TRBD2. Germline assignment: CDR1 MDHEN and CDR2 SYDVKM. J lost 11 bases, V lost 5 bases, and 8 bases had no gene match. The CDR3 is 14 residues long. CDR3 nucleotide sequence: TGTGCCAGCAGTGCCAACCCGACTAGCGGGAAGCAGTTCTTC. Protein sequence: CASSANPTSGKQFF.

In its sample, this clonotype was seen many times. The J gene is TRBJ1-2, the V gene TRBV20-1; D is uncertain. Trimming took off 0 bases at V and 6 bases at J, with 11 bases between the two ends. This CDR3 spans 13 amino acids. Germline CDR1 reads DFQATT; CDR2 reads SNEGSKA (reference sequence). The CDR3 sequence: CSARDSGRHGYTF. The CDR3 DNA is TGCAGTGCTAGAGATTCGGGGAGACATGGCTACACCTTC.

This clonotype was detected many times. The chain couples TRBV28 to TRBJ2-5; 7 bases line up with TRBD1. Germline V gene sequence: CDR1 MDHEN, CDR2 SYDVKM. The length of the CDR3 is 15 residues. V lost 3 bases and J lost 5; bases outside the gene matches: 9. The CDR3 sequence: CASSFGRAGGETQYF. CDR3 coding DNA: TGTGCCAGCAGTTTTGGAAGGGCAGGGGGTGAGACCCAGTACTTC.

This clonotype was counted many times. The rearrangement uses TRBV5-1 and TRBJ1-6; D unresolved. Trimming took off 1 base at V and 0 bases at J, with 14 bases between the two ends. This CDR3 has 18 residues. Germline CDR1 reads SGHRS; CDR2 reads YFSETQ. The CDR3 bases are TGCGCCAGCAGCTTGTACGGGTTGAGGAGCTCCTATAATTCACCCCTCCACTTT. Residues: CASSLYGLRSSYNSPLHF.

The chain joins TRBV27 to TRBJ2-6; D not certain. Trimming shortened V by 3 bases and J by 0 bases, and 9 bases separated the two germline ends. The CDR3 has 16 amino acids. Germline CDR1 reads MNHEY; CDR2 reads SMNVEV (reference sequence). The chain's CDR3 is CASSFEWSSGANVLTF. The CDR3 DNA is TGTGCCAGCAGTTTCGAGTGGAGCTCTGGGGCCAACGTCCTGACTTTC.

The V call is TRBV5-4, the J call TRBJ2-5; 13 positions match TRBD2. The CDR3 consists of 16 residues. The V and J ends lost 3 bases and 1 base, in that order; junction bases with no gene match: 3. Per germline, CDR1 SGHNT and CDR2 YYREEE (reference sequence). The CDR3 nucleotides are TGTGCCAGCAGCTCGGGACTAGCGGGGACCCAAGAGACCCAGTACTTC. It codes for CASSSGLAGTQETQYF.

The chain recombines TRBV16 with TRBJ2-1; D remains ambiguous. The CDR3 is made up of 14 amino acids. With 0 bases removed from V and 3 bases from J, the gap between germline ends came to 6 bases. The V gene's germline CDR1 is KGHSY and CDR2 FQNENV. CDR3 sequence reads: CASSQSGNYNEQFF. CDR3 DNA sequence: TGTGCCAGCAGCCAATCGGGCAACTACAATGAGCAGTTCTTC.

This clonotype was seen many times. The chain uses TRBV18 and TRBJ2-5; 7 nucleotides align to TRBD2. Germline CDR1 is KGHSH and CDR2 is LQKENI. Trimming cost V 0 bases and J 5 bases; bases outside gene matches: 3. This CDR3 region has 14 residues. CDR3: CASSPPLGGETQYF. In DNA form, the CDR3 reads TGTGCCAGCTCACCACCTCTGGGAGGGGAGACCCAGTACTTC.